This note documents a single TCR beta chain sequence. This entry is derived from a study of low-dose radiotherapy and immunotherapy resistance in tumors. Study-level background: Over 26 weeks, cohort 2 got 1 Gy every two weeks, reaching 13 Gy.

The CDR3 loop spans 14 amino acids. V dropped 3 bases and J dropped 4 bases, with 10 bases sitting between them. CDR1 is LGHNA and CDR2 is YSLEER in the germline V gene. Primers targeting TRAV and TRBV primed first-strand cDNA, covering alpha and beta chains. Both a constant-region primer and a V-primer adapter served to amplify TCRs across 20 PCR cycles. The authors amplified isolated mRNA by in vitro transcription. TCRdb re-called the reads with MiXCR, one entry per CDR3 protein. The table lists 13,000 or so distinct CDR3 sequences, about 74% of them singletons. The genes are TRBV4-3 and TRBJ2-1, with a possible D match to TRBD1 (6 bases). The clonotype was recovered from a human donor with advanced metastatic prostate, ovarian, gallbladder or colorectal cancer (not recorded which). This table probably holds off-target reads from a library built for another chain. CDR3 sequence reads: CASSQGARYNEQFF. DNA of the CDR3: TGCGCCAGCAGCCAGGGGGCCAGGTACAATGAGCAGTTCTTC.